Sequencing of this TCR beta chain was carried out in a study of neurological immune-mediated disorders. Study outcomes and limitations: Expanded clones shared no identical CDR3 amino acid sequences across subjects, which suggested private TCR-beta repertoires in all groups.

TCRdb re-called the 5' RACE reads through MiXCR, storing one row per CDR3 protein. The sample includes over 35,000 distinct CDR3 sequences, roughly 13% of them seen just once. The healthy controls volunteered at a blood bank in Maryland, USA. In germline, CDR1 is SGHTA, CDR2 FQGNSA. The V and J ends lost 4 bases and 6 bases respectively, with 21 bases between them. CDR3 length equals 16 residues. Concerning this clonotype itself: Its antigen is still unknown.

The material sequenced was PBMCs. This sequence was found in a female donor in good health. V usage is TRBV7-2 and J usage is TRBJ2-5, with D possibly being TRBD2 (5 bases). The chain's CDR3 is CASSSGIGGGRKTQYF. The CDR3 bases are TGTGCCAGCAGCTCGGGGATCGGTGGAGGTCGGAAGACCCAGTACTTC.